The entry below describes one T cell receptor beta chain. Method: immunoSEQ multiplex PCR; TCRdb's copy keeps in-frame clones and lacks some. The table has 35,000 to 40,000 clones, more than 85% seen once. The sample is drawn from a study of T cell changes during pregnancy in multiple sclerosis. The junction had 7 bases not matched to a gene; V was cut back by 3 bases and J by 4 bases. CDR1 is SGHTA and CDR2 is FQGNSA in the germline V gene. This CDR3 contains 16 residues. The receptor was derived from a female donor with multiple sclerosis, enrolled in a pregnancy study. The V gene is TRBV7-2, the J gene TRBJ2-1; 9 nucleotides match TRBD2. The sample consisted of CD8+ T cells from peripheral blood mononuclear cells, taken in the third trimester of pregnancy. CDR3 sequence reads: CASSFFSGSKYNEQFF. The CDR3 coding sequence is TGTGCCAGCAGCTTCTTTAGCGGGAGCAAATACAATGAGCAGTTCTTC.